This TCR beta chain comes out of a study of cytomegalovirus exposure and HLA in healthy donors. Regarding this clone: The antigen remains undetermined.

The CDR3 contains 13 residues. With 1 base removed from V and 8 bases from J, the gap between germline ends came to 11 bases. The V gene's germline CDR1 is SGHVS and CDR2 FNYEAQ. Findings and limits, study-wide: A later analysis reported that several of the most significant clusters appeared to be linked to common viral pathogens, among them Epstein-Barr virus.

Use of 60 Vbeta and 13 Jbeta primers characterized the PCR. Sequencing used immunoSEQ multiplex PCR; TCRdb keeps in-frame clones, though not all of them. The data contain approximately 160,000 clones, 84% of them singletons. This chain links TRBV7-6 with TRBJ1-2; D ambiguous. The clonotype originates from a man aged 18-30 years in good health and CMV-seronegative. The specimen was PBMCs. The CDR3 nucleotides read TGTGCCAGCAGCTTAGGGGAGGGTACGGGCTACACCTTC. It is translated as CASSLGEGTGYTF.